This T cell receptor beta chain was sequenced for a study of blood T cell repertoires in COVID-19. About the research overall: From the United States, Italy and Spain came samples of acute and convalescent COVID-19. From T cells, B-cell-depleted T cells, or PBMCs came the material, which was cDNA or gDNA.

Per the study methods: Reference gene primer amplification gave nucleated cell count estimates. Data came from immunoSEQ multiplex PCR; TCRdb stores just in-frame clones and leaves some out. V, J and clone size are those of that table, while D and trimming were read from the DNA. Of 50,000 to 65,000 clones in the sample, approximately 86% were seen once. With 10 bases removed from V and 5 bases from J, the gap between germline ends came to 12 bases. The CDR3 runs to 11 residues. Germline V lookup: CDR1 MNHNY, CDR2 SVGAGI (reference sequence). The sequencing sample was made of peripheral blood. This clonotype was obtained from a human donor in a cohort sampled during active COVID-19. The chain uses TRBV6-6 and TRBJ2-7; TRBD1 is a possible D gene (6 bases). Here the CDR3 reads CATKQGHEQYF. DNA of the CDR3: TGTGCCACCAAACAGGGCCACGAGCAGTACTTC.